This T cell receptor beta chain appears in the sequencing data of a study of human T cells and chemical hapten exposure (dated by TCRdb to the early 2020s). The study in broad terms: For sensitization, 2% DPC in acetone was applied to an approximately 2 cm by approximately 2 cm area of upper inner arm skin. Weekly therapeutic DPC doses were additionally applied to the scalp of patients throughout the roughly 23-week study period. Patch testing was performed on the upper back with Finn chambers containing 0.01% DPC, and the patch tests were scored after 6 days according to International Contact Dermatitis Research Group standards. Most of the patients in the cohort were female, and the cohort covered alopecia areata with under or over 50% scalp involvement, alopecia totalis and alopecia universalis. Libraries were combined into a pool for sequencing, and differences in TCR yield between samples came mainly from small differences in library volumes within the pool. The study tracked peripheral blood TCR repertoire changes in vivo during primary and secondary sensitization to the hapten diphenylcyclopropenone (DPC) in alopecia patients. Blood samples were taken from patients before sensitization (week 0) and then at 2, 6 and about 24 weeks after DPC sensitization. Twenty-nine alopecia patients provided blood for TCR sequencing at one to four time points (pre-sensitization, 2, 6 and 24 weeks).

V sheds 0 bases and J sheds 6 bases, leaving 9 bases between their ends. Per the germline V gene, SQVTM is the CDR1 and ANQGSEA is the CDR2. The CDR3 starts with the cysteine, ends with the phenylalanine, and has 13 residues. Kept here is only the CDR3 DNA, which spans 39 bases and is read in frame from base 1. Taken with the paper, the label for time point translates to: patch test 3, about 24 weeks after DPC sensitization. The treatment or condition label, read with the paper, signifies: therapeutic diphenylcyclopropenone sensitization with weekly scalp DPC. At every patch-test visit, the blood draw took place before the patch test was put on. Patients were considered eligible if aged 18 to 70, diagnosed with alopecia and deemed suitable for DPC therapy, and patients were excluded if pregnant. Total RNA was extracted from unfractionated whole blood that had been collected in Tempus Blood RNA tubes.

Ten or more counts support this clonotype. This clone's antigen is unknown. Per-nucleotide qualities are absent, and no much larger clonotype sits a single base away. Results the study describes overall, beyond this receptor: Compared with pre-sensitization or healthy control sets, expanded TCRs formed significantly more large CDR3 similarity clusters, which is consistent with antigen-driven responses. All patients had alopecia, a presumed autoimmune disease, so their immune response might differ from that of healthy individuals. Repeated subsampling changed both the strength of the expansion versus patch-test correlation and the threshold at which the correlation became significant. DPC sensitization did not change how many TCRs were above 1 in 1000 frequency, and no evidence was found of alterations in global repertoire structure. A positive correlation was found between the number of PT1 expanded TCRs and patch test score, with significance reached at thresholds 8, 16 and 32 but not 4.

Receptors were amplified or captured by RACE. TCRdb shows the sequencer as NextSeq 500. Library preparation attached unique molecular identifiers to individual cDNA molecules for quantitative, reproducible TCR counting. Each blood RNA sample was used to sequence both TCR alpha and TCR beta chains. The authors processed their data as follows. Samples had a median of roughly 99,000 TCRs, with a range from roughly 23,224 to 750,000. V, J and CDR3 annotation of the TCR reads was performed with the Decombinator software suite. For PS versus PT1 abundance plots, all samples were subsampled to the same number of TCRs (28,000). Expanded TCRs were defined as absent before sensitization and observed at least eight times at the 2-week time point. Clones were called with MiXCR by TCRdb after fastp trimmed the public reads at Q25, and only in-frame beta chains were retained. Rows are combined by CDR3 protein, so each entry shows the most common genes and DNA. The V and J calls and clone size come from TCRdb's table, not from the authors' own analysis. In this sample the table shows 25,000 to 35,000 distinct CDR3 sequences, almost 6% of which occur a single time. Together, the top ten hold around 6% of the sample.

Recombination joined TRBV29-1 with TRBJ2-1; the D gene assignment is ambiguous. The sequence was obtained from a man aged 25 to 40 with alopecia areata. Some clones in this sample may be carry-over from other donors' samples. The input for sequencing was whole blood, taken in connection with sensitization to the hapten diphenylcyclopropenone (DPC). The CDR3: CSVEDRTPNEQFF. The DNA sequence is TGCAGCGTTGAAGATCGAACTCCCAATGAGCAGTTCTTC.